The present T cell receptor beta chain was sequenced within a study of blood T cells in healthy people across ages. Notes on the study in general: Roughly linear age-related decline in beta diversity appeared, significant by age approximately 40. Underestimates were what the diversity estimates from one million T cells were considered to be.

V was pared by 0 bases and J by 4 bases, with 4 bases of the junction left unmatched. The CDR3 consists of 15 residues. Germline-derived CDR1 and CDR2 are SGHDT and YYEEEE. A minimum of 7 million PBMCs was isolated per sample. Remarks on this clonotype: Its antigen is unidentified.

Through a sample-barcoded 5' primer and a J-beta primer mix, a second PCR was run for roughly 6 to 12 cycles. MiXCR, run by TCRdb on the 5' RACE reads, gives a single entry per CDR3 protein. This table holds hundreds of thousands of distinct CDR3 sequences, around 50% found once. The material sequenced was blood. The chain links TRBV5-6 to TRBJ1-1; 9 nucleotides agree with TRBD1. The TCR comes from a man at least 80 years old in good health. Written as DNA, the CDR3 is TGTGCCAGCAGCTTGGCCGGGACAGGGCCCACTGAAGCTTTCTTT. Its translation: CASSLAGTGPTEAFF.